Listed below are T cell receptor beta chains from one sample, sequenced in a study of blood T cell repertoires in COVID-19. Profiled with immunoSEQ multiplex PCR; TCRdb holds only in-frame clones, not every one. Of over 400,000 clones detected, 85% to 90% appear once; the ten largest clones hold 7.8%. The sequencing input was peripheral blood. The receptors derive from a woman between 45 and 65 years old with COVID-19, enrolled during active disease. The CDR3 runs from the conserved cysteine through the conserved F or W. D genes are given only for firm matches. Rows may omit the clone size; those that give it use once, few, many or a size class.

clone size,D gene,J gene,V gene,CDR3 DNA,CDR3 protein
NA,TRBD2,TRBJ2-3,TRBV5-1,TGCGCCAGCGGACTTACTAGCGGACGCACAGATACGCAGTATTTT,CASGLTSGRTDTQYF
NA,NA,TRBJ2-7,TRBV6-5,TGTGCCAGCAGCCGGACGGGGGGCGGGTACGAGCAGTACTTC,CASSRTGGGYEQYF
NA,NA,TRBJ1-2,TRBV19,TGTGCCAGTAACCCGGGCTATGGCTACACCTTC,CASNPGYGYTF
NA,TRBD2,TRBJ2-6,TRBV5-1,TGCGCCAGCAGCTCTTCAGCGGGGGCGATCTCTGGGGCCAACGTCCTGACTTTC,CASSSSAGAISGANVLTF
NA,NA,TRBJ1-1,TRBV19,TGTGCCAGTAGTCTCCACGCGGACTACGCTGAAGCTTTCTTT,CASSLHADYAEAFF
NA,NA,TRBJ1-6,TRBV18,TGTGCCAGCTCATCGCGGGATAATTCACCCCTCCACTTT,CASSSRDNSPLHF
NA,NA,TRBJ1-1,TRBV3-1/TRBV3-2,TGTGCCAGCAGGGGGGGGGATTGGGCTGAAGCTTTCTTT,CASRGGDWAEAFF
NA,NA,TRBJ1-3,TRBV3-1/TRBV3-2,TGTGCCAGCAGCCAAGATCGGGGGGCTGGAAACACCATATATTTT,CASSQDRGAGNTIYF
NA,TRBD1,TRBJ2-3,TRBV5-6,TGTGCCAGCAGCCCCGGGACAGGAAGCACAGATACGCAGTATTTT,CASSPGTGSTDTQYF
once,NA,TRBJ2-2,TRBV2,TGTGCCAGCAGTGAAGCGCCTGGGGCCAGGGGGAACACCGGGGAGCTGTTTTTT,CASSEAPGARGNTGELFF
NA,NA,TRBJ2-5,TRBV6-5,TGTGCCAGCAGTTACTCCGGGCGGGGCCGACAAGAGACCCAGTACTTC,CASSYSGRGRQETQYF
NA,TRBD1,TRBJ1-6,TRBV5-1,TGCGCCAGCAGCGGATGGACAGGGGATAATTCACCCCTCCACTTT,CASSGWTGDNSPLHF
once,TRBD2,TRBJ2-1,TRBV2,TGTGCCAGCACCCTACTAGCGGGGGAGGGGAATGAGCAGTTCTTC,CASTLLAGEGNEQFF
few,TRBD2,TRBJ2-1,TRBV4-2,TGTGCCAGCAGCCAGCTTGGAGGGACTAGCGGATTAAATGAGCAGTTCTTC,CASSQLGGTSGLNEQFF
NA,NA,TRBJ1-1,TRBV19,TGTGCCAGTACCCCTGGGTCATTCGGCAGGGGCACTGAAGCTTTCTTT,CASTPGSFGRGTEAFF
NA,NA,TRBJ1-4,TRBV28,TGTGCCAGCAGTTTCTGGCAGCGCGCAACTAATGAAAAACTGTTTTTT,CASSFWQRATNEKLFF
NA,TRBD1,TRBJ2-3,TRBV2,TGTGCCAGCACCCTGGGGGGACAGGGGGCAGATACGCAGTATTTT,CASTLGGQGADTQYF
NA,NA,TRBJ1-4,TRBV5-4,TGTGCCAGCAGCGCCGGCGAGGGGGAACTGTTTTTT,CASSAGEGELFF
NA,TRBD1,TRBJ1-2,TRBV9,TGTGCCAGCAGCACAGCAGGGGGGTCTAACTATGGCTACACCTTC,CASSTAGGSNYGYTF
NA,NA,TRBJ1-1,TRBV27,TGTGCCAGCAGTTTTGAGAGTTGGTCTGAAGCTTTCTTT,CASSFESWSEAFF
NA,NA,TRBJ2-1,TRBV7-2,TGTGCCAGCAGCTTAGACTACGGAAATGAGCAGTTCTTC,CASSLDYGNEQFF
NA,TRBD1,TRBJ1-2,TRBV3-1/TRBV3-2,TGTGCCAGCAGCCAAGTTTCTTCGCTCGGACAGGGGGGTGGCTACACCTTC,CASSQVSSLGQGGGYTF
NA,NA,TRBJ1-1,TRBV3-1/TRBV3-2,TGTGCCAGCAGCCCCGCGGGGGGGGGCACTGAAGCTTTCTTT,CASSPAGGGTEAFF
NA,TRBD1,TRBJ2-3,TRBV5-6,TGTGCCAGCAGCGATGGACAGGGCACAGATACGCAGTATTTT,CASSDGQGTDTQYF
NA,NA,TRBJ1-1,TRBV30,TGTGCCTGGAGGGCGGGGACTACGAACACTGAAGCTTTCTTT,CAWRAGTTNTEAFF
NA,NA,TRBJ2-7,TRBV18,TGTGCCAGCTCACCCCCAGGGTCCTACGAGCAGTACTTC,CASSPPGSYEQYF
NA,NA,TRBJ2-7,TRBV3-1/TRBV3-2,TGTGCCAGCAGCCCGGGACTTTTCGGCGAGCAGTACTTC,CASSPGLFGEQYF
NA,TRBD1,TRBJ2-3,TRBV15,TGTGCCACCCAGAGACAGGGATCTAGCACAGATACGCAGTATTTT,CATQRQGSSTDTQYF
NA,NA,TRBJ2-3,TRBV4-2,TGTGCCAGCAGCCAAGGCGGGGCTCGAGATACGCAGTATTTT,CASSQGGARDTQYF
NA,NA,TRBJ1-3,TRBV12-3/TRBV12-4,TGTGCCAGCAGTTTGGGCCGAAACACCATATATTTT,CASSLGRNTIYF
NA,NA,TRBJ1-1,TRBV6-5,TGTGCCAGCAGTTACTCGAGGAAGGTCCTGATCACTGAAGCTTTCTTT,CASSYSRKVLITEAFF
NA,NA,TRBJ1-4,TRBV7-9,TGTGCCAGCGGACCAGGGACTGGAACTGAAAAACTGTTTTTT,CASGPGTGTEKLFF